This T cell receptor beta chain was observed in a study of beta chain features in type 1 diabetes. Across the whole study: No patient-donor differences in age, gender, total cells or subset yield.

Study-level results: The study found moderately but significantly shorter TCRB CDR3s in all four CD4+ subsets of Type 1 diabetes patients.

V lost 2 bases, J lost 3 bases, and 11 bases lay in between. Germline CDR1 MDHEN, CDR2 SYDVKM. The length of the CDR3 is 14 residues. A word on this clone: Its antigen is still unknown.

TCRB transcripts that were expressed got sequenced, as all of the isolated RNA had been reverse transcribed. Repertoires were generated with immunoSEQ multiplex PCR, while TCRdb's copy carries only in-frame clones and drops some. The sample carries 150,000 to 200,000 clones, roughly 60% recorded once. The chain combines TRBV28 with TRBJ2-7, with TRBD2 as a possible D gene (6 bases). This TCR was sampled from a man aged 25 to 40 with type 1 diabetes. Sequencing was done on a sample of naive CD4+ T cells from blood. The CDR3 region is CASSLVGDFYEQYF. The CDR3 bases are TGTGCCAGCAGTTTAGTGGGGGACTTCTACGAGCAGTACTTC.